One sample yielded the 25 T cell receptor beta chains listed below, sequenced in a study of blood T cell repertoires in COVID-19. The assay was immunoSEQ multiplex PCR, and TCRdb's table has in-frame clones only and misses some. The repertoire holds over 300,000 clones, 85% to 90% seen once, with roughly 10% in the top ten. Sequenced input: PBMCs or T cells enriched from blood (not recorded which). The receptors were gathered from a woman younger than 30 who had recovered from COVID-19.

The chain combines TRBV6-1 with TRBJ2-7; D is possibly TRBD1 (5 bases). Germline values: CDR1 MNHNS, CDR2 SASEGT. Trimming removed 1 base from V and 2 bases from J, with 15 bases in between. The CDR3 is made up of 16 amino acids. Written as DNA, the CDR3 is TGTGCCAGCAGTGAAGGGCGTGGGGCACGGACCTACGAGCAGTACTTC. Translation: CASSEGRGARTYEQYF.

This chain connects TRBV2 to TRBJ2-5; tentative D call: TRBD2 (7 bases). The V and J ends lost 7 bases and 2 bases respectively, with 14 bases between them. This CDR3 comprises 14 residues. CDR1 is SNHLY and CDR2 is FYNNEI in the germline V gene. The CDR3 here is CASKGGTTQETQYF. DNA of the CDR3: TGTGCCAGCAAGGGGGGGACTACTCAAGAGACCCAGTACTTC. The whole variable domain, filled in from reference TRBV2 and TRBJ2-5, reads EPEVTQTPSHQVTQMGQEVILRCVPISNHLYFYWYRQILGQKVEFLVSFYNNEISEKSEIFDDQFSVERPDGSNFTLKIRSTKLEDSAMYFCASKGGTTQETQYFGPGTRLLVL.

The chain employs TRBV7-9 and TRBJ1-1, with D uncertain. V lost 4 bases and J lost 5, with 11 bases in between. CDR3 size: 13 residues. CDR1 SEHNR and CDR2 FQNEAQ come from the germline V gene (reference sequence). The CDR3 region has the DNA TGTGCCAGCAGCTCCGAAGCACAGACTGAAGCTTTCTTT. This sequence encodes CASSSEAQTEAFF.

The chain is built from TRBV7-2 and TRBJ2-3; unclear D gene. The CDR3 extends over 14 amino acids. From germline, CDR1 is SGHTA and CDR2 FQGNSA. The V gene lost 5 bases and the J gene lost 0 bases, with 9 bases spanning the gap. The CDR3 DNA reads TGTGCCAGCAGCCCGGGTACTAGCACAGATACGCAGTATTTT. This codes for CASSPGTSTDTQYF.

In its sample, this clone was seen once. The rearrangement joins TRBV4-1 to TRBJ1-6; D might be TRBD1 (6 bases). The germline CDR1 and CDR2 sequences are MGHRA and YSYEKL. The V end lost 3 bases, the J end lost 2 bases, and 14 bases lay between the germline ends. This CDR3 spans 17 amino acids. CDR3 sequence (DNA): TGCGCCAGCAGCCACCTGGGGGGGGGCGCCTATAATTCACCCCTCCACTTT. Amino acid sequence: CASSHLGGGAYNSPLHF.

This rearrangement joins TRBV25-1 to TRBJ2-2; D possibly corresponds to TRBD1 (6 bases). The CDR3 is 14 amino acids. From germline, CDR1 is MGHDK and CDR2 SYGVNS. V gave up 10 bases and J gave up 1 base, with 13 bases separating them. The CDR3 reads CATSQQGNTGELFF. For the CDR3, the DNA is TGTGCCACCTCCCAACAGGGGAACACCGGGGAGCTGTTTTTT.

The gene calls are TRBV7-6 and TRBJ2-6; D possibly corresponds to TRBD1 (6 bases). V dropped 2 bases and J dropped 0 bases, with 14 bases sitting between them. The V gene's germline CDR1 is SGHVS and CDR2 FNYEAQ. The CDR3 is made up of 18 amino acids. CDR3 amino acids: CASSLLTGAFSGANVLTF. The CDR3 nucleotides read TGTGCCAGCAGCTTATTGACAGGTGCATTCTCTGGGGCCAACGTCCTGACTTTC.

The chain links TRBV28 to TRBJ1-6, with D tentatively TRBD1 (6 bases). The germline CDR1 and CDR2 sequences are MDHEN and SYDVKM. The CDR3 has 17 amino acids. Trimming took off 1 base at V and 8 bases at J, with 18 bases between the two ends. As DNA, the CDR3 is TGTGCCAGCAGTTTATCCGCACAGGGCTCCGGCCATTCACCCCTCCACTTT. It codes for CASSLSAQGSGHSPLHF.

The rearrangement links TRBV29-1 to TRBJ2-1; the D gene is possibly TRBD2 (6 bases). The germline CDR1 and CDR2 sequences are SQVTM and ANQGSEA. The ends were cut back, 7 bases at V and 7 bases at J, with 11 bases in the middle. CDR3 length: 11 amino acids. Here the CDR3 reads CSARERNEQFF. CDR3 nucleotide sequence: TGCAGCGCACGGGAGCGTAATGAGCAGTTCTTC.

This chain connects TRBV7-5 to TRBJ2-7; the tabulated D call, TRBD1, remains unverified against the DNA. TRBV7-5 is recorded as a pseudogene. CDR3 length equals 13 residues. As DNA, the CDR3 is TGTGCCAGAAGCTTGGGACAGTCCTACGAGCAGTACTTC. Its protein is CARSLGQSYEQYF.

The CDR3 region has the DNA TGTGCCAGCACGGGACAGGATAGCAATCAGCCCCAGCATTTT. This sequence encodes CASTGQDSNQPQHF. The V and J genes are TRBV6-5 and TRBJ1-5; TRBD1 aligns across 8 bases. Germline assignment: CDR1 MNHEY and CDR2 SVGAGI. The V gene end was trimmed by 7 bases and the J gene end by 0 bases; junction bases not matched to a gene: 2. The length of the CDR3 is 14 residues.

In this sample, this clone turned up a few times. The rearrangement joins TRBV3-1 (or the pseudogene TRBV3-2) to TRBJ1-2; 11 positions match TRBD1. Germline loops: CDR1 LGHDT, CDR2 YNNKEL (reference sequence). This CDR3 has 15 residues. The V gene end was trimmed by 4 bases and the J gene end by 3 bases; junction bases not matched to a gene: 4. DNA for the CDR3: TGTGCCAGCAGCCCGGGGACAGGGGGGGACTATGGCTACACCTTC. It translates to CASSPGTGGDYGYTF.

The chain carries TRBV11-2 and TRBJ1-2, with D possibly TRBD1 on 5 matching bases. The CDR3 runs to 14 residues. The ends were cut back, 4 bases at V and 3 bases at J, with 12 bases in the middle. The V gene's germline CDR1 is SGHAT and CDR2 FQNNGV. This CDR3 is CASSSFGGYYGYTF. The CDR3 coding sequence is TGTGCCAGCAGCTCCTTCGGGGGATACTATGGCTACACCTTC. Complete variable domain (other parts from reference TRBV11-2 and TRBJ1-2): EAGVAQSPRYKIIEKRQSVAFWCNPISGHATLYWYQQILGQGPKLLIQFQNNGVVDDSQLPKDRFSAERLKGVDSTLKIQPAKLEDSAVYLCASSSFGGYYGYTFGSGTRLTVV.

This clone was seen many times. This chain joins TRBV7-9 and TRBJ2-1; 8 bases match TRBD2. The length of the CDR3 is 17 residues. Germline CDR1 reads SEHNR; CDR2 reads FQNEAQ (reference sequence). With V trimmed by 8 bases and J by 4 bases, 16 bases remained unmatched. The CDR3 sequence is CASGRRAGGPVYNEQFF. CDR3 nucleotides: TGTGCCAGCGGCAGAAGGGCGGGGGGTCCCGTTTACAATGAGCAGTTCTTC.

This chain uses TRBV7-6 with TRBJ1-6, with D tentatively TRBD1 (6 bases). Trimming left V 3 bases short and J 5 bases short, with 11 bases between. The germline V gene encodes CDR1 SGHVS and CDR2 FNYEAQ. The CDR3 runs to 15 residues. The CDR3 DNA reads TGTGCCAGCAGCTTCGGGCAGGGGAATAATTCACCCCTCCACTTT. Translated: CASSFGQGNNSPLHF.

The J gene is TRBJ1-5, the V gene TRBV4-2, with unresolved D. The CDR3 covers 19 residues. The germline V gene has CDR1 LGHNA and CDR2 YNFKEQ. With 0 bases removed from V and 2 bases from J, the gap between germline ends came to 20 bases. The CDR3 reads CASSQDSSLEAFGNQPQHF. As DNA, the CDR3 is TGTGCCAGCAGCCAAGATTCCAGTCTCGAGGCGTTTGGCAATCAGCCCCAGCATTTT.

The chain couples TRBV7-3 to TRBJ2-6; no clear D. V lost 0 bases and J lost 0, with 9 bases in between. Per the germline V gene, CDR1 is SGHTA and CDR2 is FQGTGA. The CDR3 consists of 17 residues. DNA of the CDR3: TGTGCCAGCAGCTTAACCGGGTCGAGCTCTGGGGCCAACGTCCTGACTTTC. Translation gives CASSLTGSSSGANVLTF.

The chain links TRBV30 to TRBJ2-2; possible D gene TRBD1, 6 bases. Trimming stripped 5 bases from V and 6 bases from J, with 10 bases between. The CDR3 sequence is 12 residues long. Looked up from germline, CDR1 is GTSNPN and CDR2 is SVGIG (reference sequence). CDR3 nucleotide sequence: TGTGCCTGGGGACAGAGGGCCGGGGAGCTGTTTTTT. It encodes CAWGQRAGELFF.

The chain is built from TRBV9 and TRBJ1-4; D gene unclear. The V end was cut by 4 bases, the J end by 7 bases, with 23 bases between. The CDR3 totals 17 residues. In germline, CDR1 is SGDLS, CDR2 YYNGEE. The CDR3 loop is CASSPQLGRSSGEKLFF. As DNA, the CDR3 is TGTGCCAGCAGCCCCCAACTAGGACGGAGCTCGGGTGAAAAACTGTTTTTT. Full variable domain (rest looked up from reference TRBV9 and TRBJ1-4): DSGVTQTPKHLITATGQRVTLRCSPRSGDLSVYWYQQSLDQGLQFLIQYYNGEERAKGNILERFSAQQFPDLHSELNLSSLELGDSALYFCASSPQLGRSSGEKLFFGSGTQLSVL.

The rearrangement joins TRBV12-5 to TRBJ2-5; D is possibly TRBD2 (6 bases). The CDR3 has 14 amino acids. CDR1 is LGHNT, CDR2 FRNRAP, per germline. Trimming left V 5 bases short and J 5 bases short, with 15 bases between. The CDR3 loop reads CASGRDSSWETQYF. The CDR3 DNA sequence: TGTGCTAGTGGTAGGGACTCTAGCTGGGAGACCCAGTACTTC.

The V and J genes are TRBV18 and TRBJ2-5, with 9 positions matching TRBD2. There are 15 residues in the CDR3. Germline CDR1 KGHSH, CDR2 LQKENI. The ends lost 0 bases at V and 4 bases at J; junction bases unmatched: 3. CDR3 DNA sequence: TGTGCCAGCTCACCACCTGCGGGAGGGTCAGAGACCCAGTACTTC. Residues: CASSPPAGGSETQYF.

The genes are TRBV28 and TRBJ2-7, with D possibly matching TRBD1 (6 bases). The V gene's germline CDR1 is MDHEN and CDR2 SYDVKM. This CDR3 comprises 14 residues. The V gene lost 2 bases and the J gene lost 3 bases, with 11 bases spanning the gap. For the CDR3, the DNA is TGTGCCAGCAGTTTAAGGCAGGGGAGCTACGAGCAGTACTTC. As protein: CASSLRQGSYEQYF.

This chain links TRBV7-2 with TRBJ1-1; 8 positions match TRBD1. The V and J ends lost 5 bases and 11 bases, in that order; junction bases with no gene match: 10. CDR3 length equals 13 residues. Germline loops: CDR1 SGHTA, CDR2 FQGNSA. The CDR3 DNA follows: TGTGCCAGCAGCGGACGGGACAGGATAAAGGCTTTCTTT. Translating gives CASSGRDRIKAFF. The entire variable domain, with the rest obtained from reference TRBV7-2 and TRBJ1-1, is as follows: GAGVSQSPSNKVTEKGKDVELRCDPISGHTALYWYRQSLGQGLEFLIYFQGNSAPDKSGLPSDRFSAERTGGSVSTLTIQRTQQEDSAVYLCASSGRDRIKAFFGQGTRLTVV.

The chain joins TRBV19 to TRBJ2-3, with 7 bases identical to TRBD2. The CDR3 contains 14 residues. V lost 5 bases and J lost 3; bases outside the gene matches: 5. The germline V gene has CDR1 LNHDA and CDR2 SQIVND (reference sequence). The CDR3 spells CASSVTSSTDTQYF. The CDR3 bases are TGTGCCAGTAGTGTGACTAGCAGTACAGATACGCAGTATTTT.

The V call is TRBV3-1 (or the pseudogene TRBV3-2), the J call TRBJ1-1; D gene unclear. The CDR3 is 14 amino acids. Germline CDR1 reads LGHDT; CDR2 reads YNNKEL (reference sequence). The V gene lost 2 bases and the J gene lost 0 bases, with 7 bases spanning the gap. The CDR3, as DNA: TGTGCCAGCAGCCAACCAACAGTGAACACTGAAGCTTTCTTT. Residues: CASSQPTVNTEAFF.